Following are 12 T cell receptor beta chains from one sample sequenced in a study of T cells in Graves' hyperthyroidism and ophthalmopathy. Amplified TCR beta CDR3 regions came from RNA transcripts. First-round RT-PCR of the TCR CDR3 relied on the HTBI primer set. TCRdb passed the multiplex PCR reads through MiXCR, listing each CDR3 protein once. The data show fewer than 750,000 distinct CDR3 sequences, with roughly 14% seen just once and about 3.9% held by the top ten. Material for sequencing was blood. Every receptor here comes from a woman in her 40s with Graves' ophthalmopathy.

This clonotype came up many times. The chain has TRBV19 and TRBJ1-1; no reliable D call. CDR1 and CDR2 (germline): LNHDA, SQIVND (reference sequence). The CDR3 length is 13 residues. V dropped 4 bases and J dropped 1 base, with 7 bases sitting between them. CDR3 nucleotides: TGTGCCAGTAGTACGGAATCGAACACTGAAGCTTTCTTT. Amino acids: CASSTESNTEAFF.

The table lists this clonotype with many counts. This chain links TRBV12-3 or TRBV12-4 with TRBJ2-7; 8 bases align to TRBD2. The CDR3 contains 13 residues. Unmatched junction bases numbered 8, after V lost 8 bases and J lost 5 bases. The CDR3 DNA is TGTGCCAGCGGCTCCGGACTAGCAGACGAGCAGTACTTC. Amino acid sequence: CASGSGLADEQYF.

In this sample, this clonotype turned up many times. The gene calls are TRBV4-1 and TRBJ2-5; 12 nucleotides line up with TRBD2. The CDR3 consists of 16 residues. V trimming: 2 bases; J trimming: 5 bases; junction bases outside the gene matches: 6. Germline CDR1 MGHRA, CDR2 YSYEKL. CDR3 amino acids: CASSQPLAGGAETQYF. The CDR3 DNA is TGCGCCAGCAGCCAACCGCTAGCGGGAGGGGCGGAGACCCAGTACTTC.

This clonotype was counted many times. This chain uses TRBV12-3 or TRBV12-4 with TRBJ2-5; D remains ambiguous. The CDR3 is 12 amino acids. V was cut by 6 bases and J by 7 bases, with 12 bases left in between. CDR3 DNA: TGTGCCAGCAGGCAGGCCGGTGGGACCCAGTACTTC. Its translation is CASRQAGGTQYF.

This clonotype was seen repeatedly, ten times or more. CDR3 nucleotide sequence: TGTGCCATAGCCCTCGGTAGCGGACAAGAGACCCAGTACTTC. This codes for CAIALGSGQETQYF. The chain carries TRBV10-3 and TRBJ2-5; a weak D match, TRBD2 (6 bases). This CDR3 is 14 amino acids long. V was cut by 9 bases and J by 2 bases, with 16 bases left in between. Looked up from germline, CDR1 is ENHRY and CDR2 is SYGVKD.

This clonotype was recorded at least ten times. This chain connects TRBV28 to TRBJ1-1; D may be TRBD1 (5 bases). The length of the CDR3 is 12 residues. Germline assignment: CDR1 MDHEN and CDR2 SYDVKM. The germline V and J ends were trimmed by 2 bases and 8 bases, with 9 bases remaining between them. CDR3 in DNA: TGTGCCAGCAGTTTACGGTACAGGGAAGCTTTCTTT. It encodes CASSLRYREAFF.

Many counts were recorded for this clonotype. This chain joins TRBV12-5 and TRBJ1-5; the match to TRBD1 covers 8 bases. Germline assignment: CDR1 LGHNT and CDR2 FRNRAP. J lost 3 bases, V lost 3 bases, and 13 bases had no gene match. This CDR3 has 18 amino acids. This chain's CDR3 is CASGFGGSGQGNNQPQHF. In DNA form, the CDR3 reads TGTGCTAGTGGTTTCGGGGGGTCCGGACAGGGAAACAATCAGCCCCAGCATTTT.

In its sample, this clonotype was seen many times. The chain joins TRBV29-1 to TRBJ1-2; no firm D call. The germline gives CDR1 SQVTM, CDR2 ANQGSEA. Trimming took off 5 bases at V and 1 base at J, with 17 bases between the two ends. This CDR3 is built from 15 residues. CDR3: CSVYEGSSYNYGYTF. In nucleotides, the CDR3 is TGCAGCGTTTATGAGGGATCGTCCTATAACTATGGCTACACCTTC.

This rearrangement joins TRBV7-2 to TRBJ2-7, with TRBD2 matching 7 bases. Germline CDR1 SGHTA, CDR2 FQGNSA. There are 14 residues in the CDR3. The J segment lost 5 bases and the V segment lost 3 bases, leaving 7 bases of the junction unmatched. In DNA form, the CDR3 reads TGTGCCAGCAGCTTGGGGGGGTGGGGCCACGAGCAGTACTTC. This sequence encodes CASSLGGWGHEQYF.

At least ten counts were recorded for this clonotype. The gene calls are TRBV20-1 and TRBJ2-5, with TRBD2 matching 7 bases. V was clipped by 3 bases and J by 5 bases; unmatched bases: 21. CDR3 length: 18 amino acids. Germline V gene data show CDR1 as DFQATT and CDR2 as SNEGSKA (reference sequence). CDR3 in DNA: TGCAGTGCTAGTCTAATGGGGCTAGCGGTGGTTTTTGAGGAGACCCAGTACTTC. It specifies CSASLMGLAVVFEETQYF.

This clonotype was recorded many times. The genes are TRBV19 and TRBJ2-2; 9 positions agree with TRBD2. Germline V CDR1 and CDR2: LNHDA, SQIVND (reference sequence). After removal of 7 bases from V and 3 bases from J, the junction contained 6 bases not matched to a gene. The length of the CDR3 is 15 residues. CDR3 sequence (DNA): TGTGCCAGTAATAGCGGGAGAGCGGACACCGGGGAGCTGTTTTTT. It is translated as CASNSGRADTGELFF.

This clonotype was seen ten or more times. The chain uses TRBV7-2 and TRBJ2-7; D not certain. The CDR3 is made up of 14 amino acids. V dropped 5 bases and J dropped 4 bases, with 15 bases sitting between them. CDR1 and CDR2 (germline): SGHTA, FQGNSA. The CDR3 bases are TGTGCCAGCAGCCCCTTTACGGGCCCATACGAGCAGTACTTC. Translation: CASSPFTGPYEQYF.